This T cell receptor beta chain was captured in a study of T cells in Graves' hyperthyroidism and ophthalmopathy. From RNA transcripts, TCR beta CDR3 regions were amplified. The HTBI primer set was used in a first-round RT-PCR of the TCR CDR3. TCRdb reanalysed the multiplex PCR reads using MiXCR and keeps one entry per CDR3 protein. The repertoire holds about 420,000 distinct CDR3 sequences, more than 15% seen once, with approximately 14% in the top ten. This clonotype was picked up a small number of times. Per the germline V gene, CDR1 is LNHDA and CDR2 is SQIVND (reference sequence). V lost 7 bases to trimming and J lost 6 bases; unmatched junction nucleotides: 8. The CDR3 spans 14 residues.

The sample was blood. This receptor was obtained from a woman between 18 and 29 years old with Graves' hyperthyroidism. This sequence joins TRBV19 and TRBJ1-5; 8 bases are a match to TRBD1. The CDR3 nucleotides are TGTGCCAGTACAGGGGGCAGGGTAGGTCAGCCCCAGCATTTT. Amino acids: CASTGGRVGQPQHF.